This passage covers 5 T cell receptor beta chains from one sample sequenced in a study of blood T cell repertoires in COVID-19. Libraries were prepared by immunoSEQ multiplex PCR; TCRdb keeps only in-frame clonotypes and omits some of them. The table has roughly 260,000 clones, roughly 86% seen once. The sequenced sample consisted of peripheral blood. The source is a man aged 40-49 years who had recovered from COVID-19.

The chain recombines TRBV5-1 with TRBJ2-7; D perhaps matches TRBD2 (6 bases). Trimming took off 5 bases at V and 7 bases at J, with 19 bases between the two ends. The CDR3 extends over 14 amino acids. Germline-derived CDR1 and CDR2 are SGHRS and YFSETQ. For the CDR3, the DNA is TGCGCCAGCAGGAGAGGGGACTCGAACACAGAGCAGTACTTC. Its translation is CASRRGDSNTEQYF.

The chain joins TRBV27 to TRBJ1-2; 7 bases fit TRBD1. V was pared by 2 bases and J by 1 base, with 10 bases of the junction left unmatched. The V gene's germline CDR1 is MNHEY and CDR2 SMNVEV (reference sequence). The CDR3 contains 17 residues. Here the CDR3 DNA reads TGTGCCAGCAGTTTAAGGCCAGGGGGAAAGGTTAACTATGGCTACACCTTC. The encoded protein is CASSLRPGGKVNYGYTF.

In DNA, the CDR3 is TGTGCCAGCAGCCGCCCAACCAGTTCCTACGAGCAGTACTTC. Translated, it gives CASSRPTSSYEQYF. The chain couples TRBV11-2 to TRBJ2-7; no clear D. The V gene's germline CDR1 is SGHAT and CDR2 FQNNGV. Trimming stripped 5 bases from V and 1 base from J, with 12 bases between. The CDR3 is 14 amino acids.

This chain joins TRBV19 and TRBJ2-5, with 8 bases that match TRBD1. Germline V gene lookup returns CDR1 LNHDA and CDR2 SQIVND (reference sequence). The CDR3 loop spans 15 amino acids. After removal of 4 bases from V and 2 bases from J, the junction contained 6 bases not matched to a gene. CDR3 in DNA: TGTGCCAGTAGTAGGGGACAGGACCTTCAAGAGACCCAGTACTTC. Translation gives CASSRGQDLQETQYF.

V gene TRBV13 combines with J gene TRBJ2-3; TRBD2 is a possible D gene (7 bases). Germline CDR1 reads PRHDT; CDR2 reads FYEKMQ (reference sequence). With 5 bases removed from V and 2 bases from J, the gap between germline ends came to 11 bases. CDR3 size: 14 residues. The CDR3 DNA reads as TGTGCCAGCAGCCGGGGGGCCCTCACAGATACGCAGTATTTT. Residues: CASSRGALTDTQYF.